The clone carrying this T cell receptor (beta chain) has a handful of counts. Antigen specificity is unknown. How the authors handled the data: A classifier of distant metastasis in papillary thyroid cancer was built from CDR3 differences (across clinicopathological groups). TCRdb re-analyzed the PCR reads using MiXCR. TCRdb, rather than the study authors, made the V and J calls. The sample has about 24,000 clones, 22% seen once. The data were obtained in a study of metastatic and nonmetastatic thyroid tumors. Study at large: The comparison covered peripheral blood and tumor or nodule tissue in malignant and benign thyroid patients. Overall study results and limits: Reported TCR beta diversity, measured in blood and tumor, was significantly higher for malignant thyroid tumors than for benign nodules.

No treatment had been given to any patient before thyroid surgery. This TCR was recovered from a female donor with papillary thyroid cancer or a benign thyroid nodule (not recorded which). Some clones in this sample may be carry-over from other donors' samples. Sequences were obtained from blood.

The CDR3 loop reads CASSEEGDNSPLHF. CDR3 sequence (DNA): TGTGCCAGCTCCGAGGAGGGGGACAATTCACCCCTCCACTTT. This rearrangement joins TRBV6-4 to TRBJ1-6; possibly TRBD1 for D (6 bases). CDR3 length: 14 amino acids. Between the trimmed V and J ends, which lost 8 bases and 7 bases, there was a span of 15 bases. Looked up from germline, CDR1 is MRHNA and CDR2 is SNTAGT.